The rows below give T cell receptor beta chains drawn from one sample of a study of shared clonotypes between healthy human individuals. TCRdb keeps only in-frame clones here, not all; method: immunoSEQ multiplex PCR. Here the sample spans about 1.5 million clones, 95% to 99% being singletons. Sequenced input: naive CD4+ T cells sorted from blood. These receptors came from a man aged 25 to 40 in good health. Both conserved end residues are part of each CDR3. The order of the fields is D gene, V gene, J gene, CDR3 protein. A D gene is named only where the DNA matches it firmly.

>-|TRBV4-1|TRBJ2-7
CASSQDWAGYEQYF
>-|TRBV28|TRBJ1-1
CASNGNTEAFF
>TRBD1|TRBV11-3|TRBJ2-7
CASTLDRGYEQYF
>TRBD2|TRBV19|TRBJ2-1
CASSMPSGRSVQFF
>-|TRBV18|TRBJ1-1
CASSPNGENTEAFF
>-|TRBV4-1|TRBJ2-3
CASSHSHGGPTDTQYF
>TRBD2|TRBV29-1|TRBJ2-5
CSVGTSGLRETQYF
>-|TRBV25-1|TRBJ1-1
CASSAAPYPEAFF
>-|TRBV28|TRBJ1-5
CASRGSGVHQPQHF
>-|TRBV10-1|TRBJ2-5
CASSESPSRQETQYF
>TRBD1|TRBV27|TRBJ1-1
CASSRGQGNTEAFF
>TRBD2|TRBV28|TRBJ2-1
CATRAGGGNEQFF
>TRBD1|TRBV18|TRBJ2-3
CASSPPVRGRRTDTQYF
>-|TRBV28|TRBJ2-2
CASNRGLPGELFF
>TRBD1|TRBV6-5|TRBJ1-2
CASSNQGGYGYTF
>-|TRBV7-6|TRBJ2-7
CASSANVHSYEQYF
>-|TRBV19|TRBJ1-5
CASSVLSGISNQPQHF
>-|TRBV18|TRBJ2-5
CASSPAQETQYF
>-|TRBV7-9|TRBJ2-5
CASSLAATSYQETQYF
>TRBD2|TRBV6-1|TRBJ2-1
CASTLSGREQFF
>TRBD2|TRBV6-5|TRBJ2-7
CASSYGAGTGEQYF
>TRBD2|TRBV28|TRBJ2-7
CASSPGTSVFYEQYF
>-|TRBV5-1|TRBJ2-1
CASMAGIGKSSYNEQFF
>-|TRBV27|TRBJ2-7
CAQLQVGPAGVDEQYF
>-|TRBV2|TRBJ1-5
CASSALSVGVQPQHF
>TRBD1|TRBV6-1|TRBJ1-4
CAGHITGAEKLFF
>-|TRBV6-4|TRBJ1-5
CASSDREGQPQHF
>-|TRBV5-1|TRBJ2-5
CASRQAIQETQYF
>-|TRBV20-1|TRBJ2-5
CSGASETQYF
>-|TRBV25-1|TRBJ2-6
CASSDQGTGANVLTF
>-|TRBV7-2|TRBJ1-4
CASSFPRSNEKLFF
>TRBD2|TRBV7-6|TRBJ2-1
CASSPEGAGWVAGGRYNEQFF
>TRBD2|TRBV28|TRBJ2-1
CAAGTSGYNEQFF
>TRBD1|TRBV28|TRBJ1-1
CASRQGVSGSLLNTEAFF
>-|TRBV14|TRBJ2-7
CASSPTKEYYEQYF
>TRBD1|TRBV27|TRBJ2-1
CASTRTGAYNEQFF
>-|TRBV7-6|TRBJ1-4
CASSLGHREKLFF
>TRBD2|TRBV6-1|TRBJ2-7
CAIGRLAGGYEQYF
>-|TRBV10-3|TRBJ2-7
CAISESSVEGGEQYF
>-|TRBV7-8|TRBJ1-5
CASSLVRVNQPQHF
>TRBD1|TRBV19|TRBJ2-3
CASSTKDRVRTDTQYF
>-|TRBV11-2|TRBJ2-7
CASSLAPEAWEQYF
>-|TRBV5-1|TRBJ1-3
CASSAVGSGNTIYF
>-|TRBV11-2|TRBJ2-7
CASSPSMAYEQYF
>-|TRBV19|TRBJ2-7
CASSNDRSRRGGLTYEQYF
>-|TRBV21-1|TRBJ2-7
CASSKKVGNLWEQYF
>-|TRBV11-3|TRBJ1-3
CASSLGVDGGNTIYF
>-|TRBV9|TRBJ2-1
CASSGRMLSSYNEQFF